What follows describes a single T cell receptor beta chain. Its specificity is unknown. This specimen comes from a study of identical twins. Study-wide findings and caveats: The authors noted that invariant MAIT and iNKT cells could partly confound zero-insertion analyses. Out-of-frame beta sequences exhibited a weaker degree of excess twin sharing.

Carrying unique molecular identifiers, the cDNA also gained a universal primer site through template switching. TCRdb reprocessed the 5' RACE reads via MiXCR and lists one record per CDR3 protein. Here the sample spans about 530,000 distinct CDR3 sequences, 20% to 25% being singletons. These data were also filed under a second study, of yellow fever vaccine responses in identical twins.

Material: CD4+ T cells sorted from blood. The receptor was derived from a woman between 18 and 29 years old in good health.

CDR3 coding DNA: TGCAGTGCTCCCCCCGGGGGGGGTATTGCAGATACGCAGTATTTT. Its translation is CSAPPGGGIADTQYF. This rearrangement joins TRBV20-1 to TRBJ2-3, with 8 bases matching TRBD2. The CDR3 runs 15 residues. V was pared by 5 bases and J by 4 bases, with 11 bases of the junction left unmatched. Germline V gene sequence: CDR1 DFQATT, CDR2 SNEGSKA (reference sequence).